The T cell receptor beta chain under discussion was sequenced for a study of metastatic and nonmetastatic thyroid tumors. TCRdb ran MiXCR on the PCR reads. The table has roughly 70,000 clones, 18% seen once. Every patient underwent thyroid surgery untreated. Germline CDR1 reads DFQATT; CDR2 reads SNEGSKA (reference sequence). Trimming cost V 5 bases and J 5 bases; bases outside gene matches: 8. This CDR3 has 14 residues. Sequenced input: blood. The chain joins TRBV20-1 to TRBJ1-2; 10 bases map to TRBD1. The clonotype was recovered from a female donor with papillary thyroid cancer or a benign thyroid nodule (not recorded which). Some clones in this sample may be carry-over from other donors' samples. This CDR3 is CSAENPGQGYGYTF. The CDR3 bases are TGCAGTGCTGAAAATCCGGGACAGGGGTATGGCTACACCTTC.